This T cell receptor (beta chain) was identified during a study of T cell responses to AZD1222 COVID-19 vaccine. Study context: Doses given second, at about 4 or about 12 weeks, were pooled.

Only in-frame clones appear in the TCRdb table, and some are missing; sequencing was by immunoSEQ multiplex PCR. The sample consists of roughly 120,000 clones, roughly 86% of them appearing once. In the case of this clone: Its specificity is not known.

General study results and limits: Repertoire collection took place solely once the T cell response had peaked. Rises in breadth and depth of Spike-specific TCRs came after two AZD1222 doses. Reports say nearly half of spike-specific TCRs go after unmutated variant regions.

V was trimmed by 8 bases and J by 0 bases, leaving 14 bases between them. Germline V CDR1 and CDR2: MDHEN, SYDVKM. The CDR3 extends over 15 amino acids. This chain links TRBV28 with TRBJ1-5, with D perhaps matching TRBD1 (5 bases). The specimen was peripheral blood, collected on day 0 of AZD1222 vaccination. The receptor comes from an adult in good health. The CDR3 loop is CASSGWGNSNQPQHF. In DNA form, the CDR3 reads TGTGCCAGCTCAGGTTGGGGGAATAGCAATCAGCCCCAGCATTTT.